This entry lists 9 T cell receptor beta chains sequenced from one sample in a study of T cell responses to AZD1222 COVID-19 vaccine. Method: immunoSEQ multiplex PCR; TCRdb's copy keeps in-frame clones and lacks some. The sample consists of roughly 96,000 clones, about 89% of them appearing once. The specimen comprised peripheral blood, sampled on day 0 of AZD1222 vaccination. The source is an adult in good health.

This clone has only one observation. The chain combines TRBV25-1 with TRBJ2-7, with TRBD2 matching 7 bases. V lost 4 bases and J lost 0; bases outside the gene matches: 6. Germline V gene sequence: CDR1 MGHDK, CDR2 SYGVNS. The CDR3 runs to 15 residues. CDR3 DNA sequence: TGTGCCAGCAGTGGGGCGGGAGTCCTCTCCTACGAGCAGTACTTC. It codes for CASSGAGVLSYEQYF.

This chain links TRBV19 with TRBJ1-2; no firm D call. From germline, CDR1 is LNHDA and CDR2 SQIVND (reference sequence). This CDR3 comprises 15 residues. V lost 0 bases and J 4 bases, leaving 12 bases between the germline ends. CDR3 residues: CASSIDGRSSYGYTF. The CDR3 bases are TGTGCCAGTAGTATAGACGGACGGTCGAGCTATGGCTACACCTTC.

This rearrangement joins TRBV27 to TRBJ2-7; D may be TRBD2 (6 bases). CDR3 size: 15 residues. Trimming stripped 3 bases from V and 4 bases from J, with 16 bases between. Germline CDR1 is MNHEY and CDR2 is SMNVEV (reference sequence). The CDR3 nucleotides are TGTGCCAGCAGTTTCGAGACGGGAGATTCATACGAGCAGTACTTC. It translates to CASSFETGDSYEQYF.

Of note for this clone: Sequence at one end of the junction differs from germline and may be a read error. The J gene is TRBJ1-3, the V gene TRBV5-6, with D hard to call. CDR1 SGHDT and CDR2 YYEEEE come from the germline V gene. This CDR3 has 16 amino acids. The CDR3, as DNA: TGTGCCAGCAGTTTGGCGGGAACTCTCTCTGGAAACACCATATATTTT. Translation: CASSLAGTLSGNTIYF.

This chain joins TRBV5-1 and TRBJ1-1, with 7 bases matching TRBD1. The CDR3 spans 15 residues. Germline CDR1 SGHRS, CDR2 YFSETQ. Losses at the gene ends were 3 bases for V and 1 base for J; bases not matched to a gene: 6. The CDR3 region has the DNA TGCGCCAGCAGCTGGGGGGACAGCCAGAACACTGAAGCTTTCTTT. Its protein product is CASSWGDSQNTEAFF. The full variable domain, with the rest looked up from reference TRBV5-1 and TRBJ1-1, is KAGVTQTPRYLIKTRGQQVTLSCSPISGHRSVSWYQQTPGQGLQFLFEYFSETQRNKGNFPGRFSGRQFSNSRSEMNVSTLELGDSALYLCASSWGDSQNTEAFFGQGTRLTVV.

This chain links TRBV5-5 with TRBJ2-5; D is unresolved. The germline gives CDR1 SGHKS, CDR2 YYEKEE (reference sequence). The CDR3 sequence is 14 residues long. V was trimmed by 1 base and J by 1 base, leaving 8 bases between them. CDR3 sequence reads: CASSLYALQETQYF. The CDR3 DNA reads as TGTGCCAGCAGCTTGTATGCGCTCCAAGAGACCCAGTACTTC.

J is TRBJ1-2 and V is TRBV28; D possibly corresponds to TRBD1 (6 bases). The ends were cut back, 6 bases at V and 0 bases at J, with 14 bases in the middle. The CDR3 is 15 amino acids. Germline V lookup: CDR1 MDHEN, CDR2 SYDVKM. The CDR3 nucleotides read TGTGCCAGCAGCTCGCCCGGACAGACTAACTATGGCTACACCTTC. Translating gives CASSSPGQTNYGYTF.

This chain links TRBV9 with TRBJ1-1; a weak D match, TRBD1 (6 bases). The CDR3 extends over 14 amino acids. Between the trimmed V and J ends, which lost 4 bases and 5 bases, there was a span of 15 bases. Germline lookup yields CDR1 SGDLS and CDR2 YYNGEE. CDR3 sequence (DNA): TGTGCCAGCAGCTCCCCCGGGGGCGGAACTGAAGCTTTCTTT. This encodes CASSSPGGGTEAFF. The complete variable domain, with remaining parts taken from reference TRBV9 and TRBJ1-1, reads DSGVTQTPKHLITATGQRVTLRCSPRSGDLSVYWYQQSLDQGLQFLIQYYNGEERAKGNILERFSAQQFPDLHSELNLSSLELGDSALYFCASSSPGGGTEAFFGQGTRLTVV.

The chain has TRBV9 and TRBJ1-3; D gene ambiguous. From germline, CDR1 is SGDLS and CDR2 YYNGEE. The ends were cut back, 0 bases at V and 0 bases at J, with 7 bases in the middle. The CDR3 consists of 15 residues. This CDR3 reads CASSVEGYSGNTIYF. CDR3 coding DNA: TGTGCCAGCAGCGTAGAAGGGTACTCTGGAAACACCATATATTTT.